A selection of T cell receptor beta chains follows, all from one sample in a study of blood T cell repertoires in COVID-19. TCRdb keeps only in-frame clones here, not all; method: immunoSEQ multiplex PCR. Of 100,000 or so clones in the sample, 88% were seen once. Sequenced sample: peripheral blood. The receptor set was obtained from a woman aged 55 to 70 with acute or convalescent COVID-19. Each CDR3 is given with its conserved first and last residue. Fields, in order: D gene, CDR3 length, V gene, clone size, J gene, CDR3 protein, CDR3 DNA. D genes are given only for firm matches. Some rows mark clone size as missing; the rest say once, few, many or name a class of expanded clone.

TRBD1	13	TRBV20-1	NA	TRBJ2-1	CSASSGTGNEQFF	TGCAGTGCTAGTTCCGGGACAGGCAATGAGCAGTTCTTC
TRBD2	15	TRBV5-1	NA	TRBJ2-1	CASSLTSGTYNEQFF	TGCGCCAGCAGCTTAACTAGCGGGACCTACAATGAGCAGTTCTTC
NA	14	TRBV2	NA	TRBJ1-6	CASSVTAGGSPLHF	TGTGCCAGCAGTGTTACAGCGGGCGGATCACCCCTCCACTTT
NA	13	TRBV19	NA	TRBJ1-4	CASCGLKGEKLFF	TGTGCCAGTTGCGGGCTCAAAGGGGAAAAACTGTTTTTT
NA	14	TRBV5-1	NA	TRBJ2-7	CASSSGYTSYEQYF	TGCGCCAGCAGCTCAGGGTATACCTCCTACGAGCAGTACTTC
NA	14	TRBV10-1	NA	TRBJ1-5	CARFGEGPNQPQHF	TGCGCCAGGTTCGGGGAGGGCCCCAATCAGCCCCAGCATTTT
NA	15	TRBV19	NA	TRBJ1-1	CASSILGTLNTEAFF	TGTGCCAGTAGTATCCTAGGGACTTTGAACACTGAAGCTTTCTTT
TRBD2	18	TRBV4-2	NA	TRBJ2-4	CASSQGLAGGLAKNIQYF	TGTGCCAGCAGCCAAGGACTAGCGGGGGGTCTAGCCAAAAACATTCAGTACTTC
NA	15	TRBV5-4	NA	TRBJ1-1	CASSAPRPTGTEAFF	TGTGCCAGCAGCGCCCCCAGGCCCACGGGAACTGAAGCTTTCTTT
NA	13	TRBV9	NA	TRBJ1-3	CASTSNERNTIYF	TGTGCCAGCACCTCAAACGAGAGAAACACCATATATTTT
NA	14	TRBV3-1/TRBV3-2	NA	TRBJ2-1	CASSQVAGGYEQFF	TGTGCCAGCAGCCAAGTGGCAGGGGGGTATGAGCAGTTCTTC
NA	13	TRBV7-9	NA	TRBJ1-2	CASSLEGDGGYTF	TGTGCCAGCAGCTTAGAGGGGGACGGTGGCTACACCTTC
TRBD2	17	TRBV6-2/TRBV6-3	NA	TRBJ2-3	CASSSPGTSGIKDTQYF	TGTGCCAGCAGTTCCCCGGGGACTAGCGGGATAAAAGATACGCAGTATTTT
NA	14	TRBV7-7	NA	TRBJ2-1	CASSLDGSYNEQFF	TGTGCTAGCAGCTTAGACGGTTCCTACAATGAGCAGTTCTTC
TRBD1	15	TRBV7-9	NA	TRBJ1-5	CASSPSTQGAQPQHF	TGTGCCAGCAGCCCGTCAACCCAGGGGGCTCAGCCCCAGCATTTT
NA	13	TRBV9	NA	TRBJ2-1	CASSVGTGTEQFF	TGTGCCAGCAGCGTAGGAACCGGGACAGAGCAGTTCTTC
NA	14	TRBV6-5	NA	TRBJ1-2	CASNSGPRGGGYTF	TGTGCCAGCAATAGCGGGCCGCGAGGTGGAGGCTACACCTTC
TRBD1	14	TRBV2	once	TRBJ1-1	CASRQGTMNTEAFF	TGTGCCAGCAGACAGGGGACCATGAACACTGAAGCTTTCTTT
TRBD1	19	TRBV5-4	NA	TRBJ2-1	CASSRSGTGAREGLNEQFF	TGTGCCAGCAGCCGTTCTGGGACAGGGGCCCGGGAGGGCCTGAATGAGCAGTTCTTC
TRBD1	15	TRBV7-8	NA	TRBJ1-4	CASSHGQGTNEKLFF	TGTGCCAGCAGCCACGGACAGGGGACTAATGAAAAACTGTTTTTT
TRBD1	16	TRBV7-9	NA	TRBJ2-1	CASSPGQGFSYNEQFF	TGTGCCAGCAGCCCAGGACAGGGGTTCTCCTACAATGAGCAGTTCTTC
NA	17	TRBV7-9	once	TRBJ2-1	CASSLARLFSSYNEQFF	TGTGCCAGCAGCCTAGCGAGACTATTTAGCTCCTACAATGAGCAGTTCTTC
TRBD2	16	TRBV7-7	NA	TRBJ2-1	CASSLRAGGGHNEQFF	TGTGCTAGCAGCTTAAGAGCGGGAGGGGGACACAATGAGCAGTTCTTC
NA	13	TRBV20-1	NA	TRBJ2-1	CSASRETYNEQFF	TGCAGTGCTAGTCGCGAGACCTACAATGAGCAGTTCTTC
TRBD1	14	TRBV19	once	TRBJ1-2	CASSLTGDGYGYTF	TGTGCCAGTAGTCTTACAGGGGACGGCTATGGCTACACCTTC
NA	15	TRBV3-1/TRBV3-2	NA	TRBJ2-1	CASSQNLVTNNEQFF	TGTGCCAGCAGCCAGAACCTAGTGACCAACAATGAGCAGTTCTTC
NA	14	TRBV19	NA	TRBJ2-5	CASSPTGQRETQYF	TGTGCCAGTAGTCCCACCGGACAGCGGGAGACCCAGTACTTC
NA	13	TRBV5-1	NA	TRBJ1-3	CASSSGAGNTIYF	TGCGCCAGCAGCTCCGGTGCTGGAAACACCATATATTTT
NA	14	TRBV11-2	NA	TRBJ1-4	CASSLEGGMRKLFF	TGTGCCAGCAGCTTAGAGGGGGGAATGAGGAAACTGTTTTTT
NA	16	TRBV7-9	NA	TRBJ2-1	CASSTSSGSSYNEQFF	TGTGCCAGCAGCACCTCCTCCGGGAGCTCCTACAATGAGCAGTTCTTC
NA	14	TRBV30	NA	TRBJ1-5	CAWSTPYSNQPQHF	TGTGCCTGGAGTACACCTTATAGCAATCAGCCCCAGCATTTT
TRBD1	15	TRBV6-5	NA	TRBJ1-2	CASRITGESDYGYTF	TGTGCCAGCAGAATAACAGGGGAGTCTGACTATGGCTACACCTTC
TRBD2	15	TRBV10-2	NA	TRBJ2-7	CASSDPPAGNLSQYF	TGCGCCAGCAGTGATCCCCCAGCGGGAAACCTATCCCAGTACTTC
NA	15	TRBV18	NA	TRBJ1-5	CASSQFGGSNQPQHF	TGTGCCAGCTCACAATTTGGCGGTTCCAATCAGCCCCAGCATTTT
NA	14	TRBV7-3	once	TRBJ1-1	CASSSKGGGTEAFF	TGTGCCAGCAGCTCAAAAGGGGGAGGGACTGAAGCTTTCTTT
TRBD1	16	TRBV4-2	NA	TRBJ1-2	CASSAGDRLTNYGYTF	TGTGCCAGCAGCGCCGGGGACAGACTAACGAACTATGGCTACACCTTC